The present TCR beta chain was sequenced within a study of T cell repertoires in aging, cancer and after chemotherapy. Study in general: Donors were grouped into six age bands spanning 30 or younger through 70 or older. Pre- and post-chemotherapy samples were paired from glioblastoma patients treated with temozolomide-based therapy. Study-wide points: In cancer patients, declining TCR diversity with age involved lost richness and lost evenness. Untreated cancer patients had significantly lower blood TCR diversity than age-matched healthy donors.

Multiplex touch-down PCR with TRB-A/B primers amplified rearranged V-D-J TRB sequences. TCRdb reprocessed the multiplex PCR reads via MiXCR and lists one record per CDR3 protein. The table records 15,000 to 20,000 distinct CDR3 sequences, approximately 40% of them present only once. Regarding this clonotype: Its antigen is currently unknown.

The CDR3 runs to 12 residues. Germline lookup yields CDR1 GTSNPN and CDR2 SVGIG (reference sequence). Amplification of TCR beta used genomic DNA extracted from peripheral blood. V is TRBV30 and J is TRBJ2-7; 9 bases are a match to TRBD2. Sequencing used blood. This TCR was recovered from a human donor with a solid tumor. For the CDR3, the DNA is TGTGCTTCGGCTAGCGGGGATTACGAGCAGTACTTC. It is translated as CASASGDYEQYF.